A selection of T cell receptor beta chains follows, all from one sample in a study of cytomegalovirus exposure and HLA in healthy donors. Sequencing was performed with immunoSEQ multiplex PCR; in TCRdb, only in-frame clones are kept and a portion is missing. The profile covers about 170,000 clones, with 77% appearing a single time and approximately 1.5% taken by the ten largest. The sequenced sample consisted of PBMCs. The source of these receptors is a woman younger than 45 in good health and CMV-seropositive. Both conserved end residues are part of each CDR3. D genes are given only for firm matches. Expanded clones are given a class, and other clones once, few, many or no size at all.

>NA|18|TRBV28|TRBJ2-4|NA
TGTGCCAGCAGTTCCCAATGGCCTACCCAGGAAGCCAAAAACATTCAGTACTTC
CASSSQWPTQEAKNIQYF
>NA|16|TRBV7-6|TRBJ2-1|TRBD2
TGTGCCAGCAGCTTAGTGCTAGCGGGAGCGGACAATGAGCAGTTCTTC
CASSLVLAGADNEQFF
>NA|18|TRBV4-1|TRBJ2-7|NA
TGCGCCAGCAGCCACCCCTTTGGAGGGCGGGTGTCCTCCTACGAGCAGTACTTC
CASSHPFGGRVSSYEQYF
>NA|18|TRBV5-1|TRBJ2-5|TRBD2
TGCGCCACCTCATTCGGGACTAGCGGGAGGAGTCCGCAGGGGACCCAGTACTTC
CATSFGTSGRSPQGTQYF
>NA|14|TRBV5-1|TRBJ2-2|NA
TGCGCCAGCAAATGGCGGGATGGCACCGGGGAGCTGTTTTTT
CASKWRDGTGELFF
>NA|17|TRBV6-4|TRBJ2-2|TRBD1
TGTGCCAGCAGACGAGACAGGGGGCGCGGGAACACCGGGGAGCTGTTTTTT
CASRRDRGRGNTGELFF
>NA|15|TRBV15|TRBJ2-5|NA
TGTGCCACCAGCAGCCCGGCGGGACCCGGGGGGACCCAGTACTTC
CATSSPAGPGGTQYF
>NA|18|TRBV7-8|TRBJ2-1|TRBD2
TGTGCCAGCAGCTTGGGACTAGCGGGAGCTCACACCTACAATGAGCAGTTCTTC
CASSLGLAGAHTYNEQFF
>few|13|TRBV19|TRBJ1-1|NA
TGTGCCAGTAGTATAGCACAGTACACTGAAGCTTTCTTT
CASSIAQYTEAFF
>NA|16|TRBV11-2|TRBJ1-2|NA
TGTGCCAGCAGCTTAGTGGGGCAGGGGACTAACTATGGCTACACCTTC
CASSLVGQGTNYGYTF
>NA|11|TRBV29-1|TRBJ1-1|NA
TGCAGCGTTGTGGTCGGGGCGGGGGCTTTCTTT
CSVVVGAGAFF
>NA|14|TRBV7-3|TRBJ2-7|TRBD2
TGTGCCAGCAGCTTCGGGGCGGGAGACGGCGAGCAGTACTTC
CASSFGAGDGEQYF
>NA|13|TRBV30|TRBJ2-7|TRBD1
TGTGCCTGGAGTCGGGGACAGATTTACGAGCAGTACTTC
CAWSRGQIYEQYF
>NA|16|TRBV7-8|TRBJ2-7|TRBD1
TGTGCCAGCAGCTTAGGAGTGGGACAGGGTTCTTACGAGCAGTACTTC
CASSLGVGQGSYEQYF
>NA|17|TRBV5-1|TRBJ1-2|TRBD1
TGCGCCAGCAGCCCATCCGGGACAGGGTTAGGAGAATATGGCTACACCTTC
CASSPSGTGLGEYGYTF
>few|16|TRBV7-7|TRBJ2-6|NA
TGTGCCAGCAGCTTACAGGGACTCTCTGGGGCCAACGTCCTGACTTTC
CASSLQGLSGANVLTF
>NA|14|TRBV4-2|TRBJ2-5|NA
TGTGCCAGCAGCCAAGTTCGGGAGAGAGAGACCCAGTACTTC
CASSQVRERETQYF
>once|18|TRBV4-3|TRBJ1-3|NA
TGCGCCAGCAGCCAAGGGGAAGGGGAAGCCTACTCTGGAAACACCATATATTTT
CASSQGEGEAYSGNTIYF
>NA|16|TRBV27|TRBJ2-7|NA
TGTGCCAGCAGTCCCTTTAACGAGCCGAGCTCCTACGAGCAGTACTTC
CASSPFNEPSSYEQYF
>NA|14|TRBV9|TRBJ2-5|TRBD1
TGTGCCAGCAGCCTCAAGGACAGGAGGGAGACCCAGTACTTC
CASSLKDRRETQYF
>NA|16|TRBV6-5|TRBJ2-2|TRBD1
TGTGCCAGCAGTTACCCCCTTACAGGGGGCACCGGGGAGCTGTTTTTT
CASSYPLTGGTGELFF
>NA|15|TRBV6-5|TRBJ1-1|NA
TGTGCCAGCAGAGGAAGAGGGGGAGTGGGGACTGAAGCTTTCTTT
CASRGRGGVGTEAFF
>once|16|TRBV4-3|TRBJ2-7|NA
TGCGCCAGCAGCCAAGATCCGGGCTCAAGCGGCTACGAGCAGTACTTC
CASSQDPGSSGYEQYF
>NA|16|TRBV11-3|TRBJ2-3|NA
TGTGCCAGCAGCTTAGAGGGCCGCGGGGCAGCGGATACGCAGTATTTT
CASSLEGRGAADTQYF
>NA|16|TRBV5-1|TRBJ2-1|TRBD2
TGCGCCAGCAGCTTGGCCTCGGCGGGAGACTGGCATGAGCAGTTCTTC
CASSLASAGDWHEQFF
>NA|15|TRBV5-6|TRBJ2-2|NA
TGTGCCAGCAGCTTGGTTGGTAGCTTCACCGGGGAGCTGTTTTTT
CASSLVGSFTGELFF
>few|16|TRBV12-5|TRBJ2-3|TRBD2
TGTGCTAGTGGTTTGGCCTGGACTAGCGGGACTGATACGCAGTATTTT
CASGLAWTSGTDTQYF
>NA|15|TRBV6-5|TRBJ2-1|TRBD1
TGTGCCAGCAGCCGACAGGGAACAATGTACAATGAGCAGTTCTTC
CASSRQGTMYNEQFF
>NA|13|TRBV2|TRBJ1-2|TRBD1
TGTGCCAGTGGTATAGGGACAGGGTTCGGCTACACCTTC
CASGIGTGFGYTF
>NA|15|TRBV19|TRBJ2-1|TRBD2
TGTGCCAGTAGTATGACTAGCGGGAGTTCGAGTGAGCAGTTCTTC
CASSMTSGSSSEQFF
>NA|15|TRBV11-3|TRBJ2-2|NA
TGTGCCAGCAGCTCGGACGGACTCCGCACCGGGGAGCTGTTTTTT
CASSSDGLRTGELFF
>few|16|TRBV28|TRBJ2-7|NA
TGTGCCAGCAGTTCCTCGGGGGGCTGGTCGAATTACGAGCAGTACTTC
CASSSSGGWSNYEQYF
>NA|14|TRBV6-5|TRBJ1-1|NA
TGTGCCAGCACCTCTCCTGCGGGAAACACTGAAGCTTTCTTT
CASTSPAGNTEAFF
>NA|16|TRBV18|TRBJ2-3|NA
TGTGCCAGCTCACCAGAGAGAGGCGGGGGCCGGGATACGCAGTATTTT
CASSPERGGGRDTQYF
>NA|15|TRBV19|TRBJ2-3|NA
TGTGCCAGCTCAACAGGGTCGGGCGGCACAGATACGCAGTATTTT
CASSTGSGGTDTQYF
>NA|14|TRBV27|TRBJ1-5|NA
TGTGCCAGCAGTCTCCGCCTCGGTGATCAGCCCCAGCATTTT
CASSLRLGDQPQHF
>NA|15|TRBV2|TRBJ2-3|NA
TGTGCCAGCAGTCCTCGGGGGGCTAGCACAGATACGCAGTATTTT
CASSPRGASTDTQYF
>NA|13|TRBV30|TRBJ1-1|NA
TGTGCCTGGAGTAGGGGAATGAACACTGAAGCTTTCTTT
CAWSRGMNTEAFF
>NA|15|TRBV7-9|TRBJ2-5|TRBD1
TGTGCCAGCAGCTTAGGGGACAGGGGGCAAGAGACCCAGTACTTC
CASSLGDRGQETQYF
>few|12|TRBV16|TRBJ1-1|NA
TGTGCCAGCAGCCGGAGTGGGTCTGAAGCTTTCTTT
CASSRSGSEAFF
>once|14|TRBV7-2|TRBJ2-2|NA
TGTGCCAGCAGCGCGACACTCAACACCGGGGAGCTGTTTTTT
CASSATLNTGELFF
>few|15|TRBV2|TRBJ2-2|TRBD2
TGTGCCAGCAGGGCCGGGACTAGCGAGGGCGGGGAGCTGTTTTTT
CASRAGTSEGGELFF
>NA|15|TRBV4-3|TRBJ2-7|NA
TGCGCCAGCAGCCAAGATTTCGGACAGCCCTACGAGCAGTACTTC
CASSQDFGQPYEQYF
>NA|16|TRBV9|TRBJ1-1|TRBD1
TGTGCCAGCACCAGGGGGGACAGGGTACCCGGAACTGAAGCTTTCTTT
CASTRGDRVPGTEAFF
>NA|15|TRBV19|TRBJ2-7|NA
TGTGCCACCTCTAACGACCGAGGTGGTACCTACGAGCAGTACTTC
CATSNDRGGTYEQYF
>NA|16|TRBV28|TRBJ2-4|TRBD1
TGTGCCAGCAGTCTGACAGGGGTAATAGCCAAAAACATTCAGTACTTC
CASSLTGVIAKNIQYF
>NA|15|TRBV5-1|TRBJ2-7|TRBD2
TGCGCCAGCAGCTTGGAGGCTAGCGGGAGTTACGAGCAGTACTTC
CASSLEASGSYEQYF
>NA|15|TRBV7-6|TRBJ2-7|NA
TGTGCCAGCAGCCCCGGGACTTCCTCCGGCGACGAGCAGTACTTC
CASSPGTSSGDEQYF
>few|15|TRBV25-1|TRBJ2-3|NA
TGTGCCAGCAGTGGGGGCAGGGCGGGCACAGATACGCAGTATTTT
CASSGGRAGTDTQYF
>NA|16|TRBV6-6|TRBJ2-3|TRBD2
TGTGCCAGCAGCCCTTCGGGTTTAGCGGGAGGGGATACGCAGTATTTT
CASSPSGLAGGDTQYF
>NA|11|TRBV20-1|TRBJ1-2|NA
TGCAGTGCTAGAGACAGCTATGGCTACACCTTC
CSARDSYGYTF
>NA|18|TRBV28|TRBJ1-1|NA
TGTGCCAGCAGTTTAGCCCCCCTCATGGGGGGGTCAGCAGGTGAAGCTTTCTTT
CASSLAPLMGGSAGEAFF
>NA|19|TRBV15|TRBJ2-1|TRBD2
TGTGCCACCAGCAGAGCGTTCGCGGGAGGGCAGCTAGCCTACAATGAGCAGTTCTTC
CATSRAFAGGQLAYNEQFF
>NA|13|TRBV27|TRBJ2-5|NA
TGTGCCAGCAGCAAGGGGATTGGGGAGACCCAGTACTTC
CASSKGIGETQYF
>NA|17|TRBV5-1|TRBJ2-3|TRBD2
TGCGCCAGCAGCTTCCACGGCGGGAGGAGTAGCACAGATACGCAGTATTTT
CASSFHGGRSSTDTQYF
>NA|11|TRBV25-1|TRBJ2-7|NA
TGTGCCACCAGGCGAATCTACGAGCAGTACTTC
CATRRIYEQYF
>NA|16|TRBV7-2|TRBJ2-5|TRBD1
TGTGCCAGCAGCTTAGCCGGGACAGGGACCCAAGAGACCCAGTACTTC
CASSLAGTGTQETQYF